The clone carrying this T cell receptor beta chain was recorded only once. Its antigen remains unidentified. This sample was included in a study of a mutant IDH1 vaccine in newly diagnosed glioma. Study results and caveats: It was about 92% of patients that developed vaccine-induced immune responses.

The method was immunoSEQ multiplex PCR; TCRdb's version includes in-frame clones alone and lacks a portion of them. The sample includes 55,000 to 65,000 clones, more than 80% of them seen just once. Time point described: week 11, during vaccination. All doses held 300 ug of mutant IDH1 20-mer peptide, with topical imiquimod. This sample comprised PBMCs, obtained from a glioma patient whose treatment included an IDH1 peptide vaccine. The sequence was collected from a man between 25 and 39 years old with glioma.

CDR3 protein: CASSRTDYGYTF. DNA for the CDR3: TGTGCCAGCAGTCGGACGGACTATGGCTACACCTTC. The gene calls are TRBV2 and TRBJ1-2; D is ambiguous. Germline loops: CDR1 SNHLY, CDR2 FYNNEI. The CDR3 is 12 residues long. Trimming left V 5 bases short and J 3 bases short, with 7 bases between.